This paragraph reports one T cell receptor beta chain. TCRdb ran MiXCR on the 5' RACE reads and lists one entry per CDR3 protein. The sample carries roughly 750,000 distinct CDR3 sequences, 21% recorded once. V lost 4 bases to trimming and J lost 9 bases, with 10 bases between them. CDR3 size: 11 residues. The germline V gene encodes CDR1 SQVTM and CDR2 ANQGSEA. Healthy Caucasian individuals made up all the donors. These data are taken from a study of identical twins. This sample also appeared in a second study, on T cells expressing NK-cell markers.

The sample consisted of PBMCs. The rearrangement links TRBV29-1 to TRBJ2-1; no reliable D call. The receptor was derived from a woman under 30 in good health. CDR3 amino acids: CSVGSRPEQFF. The DNA for the CDR3 is TGCAGCGTTGGGTCCCGGCCTGAGCAGTTCTTC.